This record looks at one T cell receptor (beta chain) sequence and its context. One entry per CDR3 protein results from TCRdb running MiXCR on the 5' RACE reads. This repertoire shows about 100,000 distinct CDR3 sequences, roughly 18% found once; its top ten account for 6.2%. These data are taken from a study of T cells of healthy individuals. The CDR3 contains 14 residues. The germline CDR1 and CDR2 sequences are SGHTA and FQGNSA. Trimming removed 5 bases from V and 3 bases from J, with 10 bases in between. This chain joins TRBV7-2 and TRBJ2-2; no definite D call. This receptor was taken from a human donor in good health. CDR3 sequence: CASSPPRDTGELFF. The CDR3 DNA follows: TGTGCCAGCAGCCCACCCCGGGACACCGGGGAGCTGTTTTTT.